This record concerns one T cell receptor beta chain sequence. Its antigen remains unidentified. No base quality information exists; no much larger clone differs at one position. Amplification of TCR beta CDR3 regions was carried out from RNA transcripts. For the first round of RT-PCR on the TCR CDR3, the HTBI primer set was used together with the Qiagen OneStep RT-PCR kit. A second multiplex PCR round built the libraries, followed by size selection and purification. Libraries were sequenced paired-end with 100 bp reads on an Illumina HiSeq2000. Turning to the authors' computational methods: SOAPnuke was used to process the raw data, with reads discarded if the reads contained adapters or uncalled bases, had a mean Phred below 15, or lacked an exact constant-primer or identifier match. COPE v1.2.5 was used to merge the high-quality paired reads, and each unique nucleotide sequence was defined as a clonotype. MiTCR v1.1 was used to align the clonotypes against IMGT TRBV, TRBD and TRBJ reference segments. Only V-J combinations with frequency above 0.0001, covering 99% to 99.2% of repertoires, were analysed. A TCS score was defined as the ratio of F50 (clonal expansion) to E x V (chaos), with BLOSUM62-based TCRdist applied between CDR3 peptides within each V-J. Welch's t-statistics and random forest reduced around 550 V-J features to 10 to 15, which were used in a naive Bayes classifier (R e1071). The public reads were reanalyzed by TCRdb: fastp trimming at Q25, MiXCR alignment, in-frame beta chains only. Every CDR3 protein is listed once, alongside the most common genes and DNA of its rows. The V and J calls here are based on TCRdb, not the publication. The sample yields around 450,000 distinct CDR3 sequences; about an eighth were counted once. The ten largest clonotypes hold 5.3% of the sample.

This entry comes from a study of T cells in Graves' hyperthyroidism and ophthalmopathy (dated by TCRdb to about 2019). General notes on the study: Peripheral blood was collected at initial diagnosis, before any treatment. To identify TCR V-J signatures that set the groups apart, the researchers used a discovery cohort of 100 patients, made up of 43 with Graves' ophthalmopathy and some 56 with stable Graves' hyperthyroidism. Whether ophthalmopathy could be predicted prospectively was tested in an independent validation cohort made up of 18 to 20 hyperthyroidism patients plus 17 patients who later progressed to ophthalmopathy. The approximately 100 discovery patients were divided at random into training and test sets in a 7:3 ratio. In several Graves' hyperthyroidism patients, the study also compared T-cell repertoires from thyroid tissue with T-cell repertoires from blood. Once sampling was done, hyperthyroidism patients were given methimazole at a starting dose of 30 mg daily, whereas ophthalmopathy patients were given high-dose intravenous methylprednisolone. TCR Vbeta CDR3 sequencing of 130 to 150 peripheral blood samples (approximately 44 ophthalmopathy, roughly 72 hyperthyroidism and 17 progressor patients) is reported in the paper. What the authors observed across the whole study: No statistical method was used to fix the sample size in advance, and group allocation was not hidden from the investigators. Blood samples also contained most of the expanded thyroid clonotypes (frequency above 0.001), which suggests that blood repertoires may reflect thyroid immune responses. Ophthalmopathy was separated from stable hyperthyroidism by a 13 V-J signature model, with roughly 88% sensitivity and about 81% specificity obtained in cross-validation and 80%/75% obtained in testing. In validation, progression to ophthalmopathy was predicted by the model with roughly 71% sensitivity and roughly 76% specificity, a median of 6.5 months before onset.

Stable Graves' hyperthyroidism was defined as no progression to ophthalmopathy during 18 months of follow-up. The hyperthyroidism patients were between 18 and 65 years old and newly diagnosed, with a disease duration of less than 2 months. Any patient with an uncontrolled infection, another autoimmune disease, pregnancy or lactation was excluded. Diagnoses were based on clinical symptoms, serum thyroxine and TRAb, thyroid ultrasound and orbital computed tomography. PBMCs were separated from 8 to 10 ml of fresh peripheral blood using Ficoll-Paque density gradient centrifugation. Total RNA was extracted using Trizol reagent, and RNA quality was assessed on an Agilent 2100 Bioanalyzer. Via the germline V gene, CDR1 is SNHLY and CDR2 FYNNEI. Unmatched junction bases come to 8, with V trimmed by 6 bases and J by 7 bases. From the cysteine through the phenylalanine, the CDR3 covers 14 amino acids. The entry retains the CDR3 DNA only, 42 bases that are in frame from base 1.

Here the chain combines TRBV2 and TRBJ2-3; TRBD2 matches 9 bases in the middle. This clonotype originated in a woman aged 18-29 years with Graves' hyperthyroidism. The sample taken for sequencing was blood. The nucleotides read TGTGCCAGCAGGGCTAGCGGGGTTATGCATACGCAGTATTTT. Its translation is CASRASGVMHTQYF.